This T cell receptor beta chain was retrieved from a study of blood T cells in healthy people across ages. Primed by a sample-barcoded 5' primer and a J-beta primer mix, a second PCR proceeded for about 6 to 12 cycles. TCRdb itself ran the 5' RACE reads through MiXCR, one entry per CDR3 protein. Of roughly 800,000 distinct CDR3 sequences detected, around a quarter appear once; the ten largest clones hold under 4%. Trimming shortened V by 8 bases and J by 4 bases, and 19 bases separated the two germline ends. CDR3 length: 15 amino acids. Germline CDR1 and CDR2: KGHDR and SFDVKD. The sample also formed part of further work on T cells of mothers and their children.

The V and J genes are TRBV24-1 and TRBJ1-2; D not certain. The receptor's source is a boy younger than 18 in good health. The sample was blood. The CDR3: CATILTGPWGYGYTF. The CDR3 DNA is TGTGCCACCATTCTTACCGGGCCTTGGGGCTATGGCTACACCTTC.